One and the same sample provided the 4 T cell receptor beta chains below, sequenced in a study of shared clonotypes between healthy human individuals. Only CD45RO-negative cells positively selected for CCR7 counted as naive CD8 cells, so terminally differentiated effector memory CD45RA+ cells were excluded. Here immunoSEQ multiplex PCR was the method, and the copy in TCRdb shows in-frame clones only, minus some. The table records 1.5 million to 2.5 million clones, just under 95% of them present only once. Specimen: naive CD8+ T cells sorted from blood. The receptors derive from a man aged 18 to 30 in good health.

This clone was recorded only once. CDR3 residues: CASSASGTLATNEKLFF. CDR3 sequence (DNA): TGTGCCAGCAGCGCATCCGGGACACTTGCAACTAATGAAAAACTGTTTTTT. This chain connects TRBV7-9 to TRBJ1-4; D possibly corresponds to TRBD1 (6 bases). CDR3 length equals 17 residues. V dropped 5 bases and J dropped 0 bases, with 16 bases sitting between them. Per the germline V gene, CDR1 is SEHNR and CDR2 is FQNEAQ (reference sequence).

The chain couples TRBV6-4 to TRBJ2-5; 9 nucleotides line up with TRBD2. V gave up 0 bases and J gave up 5 bases; unmatched junction bases: 10. Germline loops: CDR1 MRHNA, CDR2 SNTAGT. CDR3 length: 17 residues. CDR3 DNA: TGTGCCAGCAGTGACTCGAAACTAGCGGGCTGCATGGAGACCCAGTACTTC. This gives the protein CASSDSKLAGCMETQYF.

The V call is TRBV21-1, the J call TRBJ2-7; TRBD1, the table's D call, lacks a check against the DNA. TRBV21-1 is deemed a pseudogene. The CDR3 is 18 residues long. The CDR3 nucleotides are TGTGCCAGCGATGGTGGGGCATCGGGACAGCTAAGCTCCTACGAGCAGTACTTC. It specifies CASDGGASGQLSSYEQYF.

The V gene is TRBV6-1, the J gene TRBJ2-7; 8 bases agree with TRBD2. CDR1 and CDR2 (germline): MNHNS, SASEGT. The length of the CDR3 is 13 residues. After removal of 10 bases from V and 1 base from J, the junction contained 6 bases not matched to a gene. In DNA, the CDR3 is TGTGCCACTCGAGCGGGAGCTTCCTACGAGCAGTACTTC. Translating it yields CATRAGASYEQYF.